Included here is one TCR beta chain sequence, with context. This record belongs to a study of blood T cell repertoires in COVID-19. Whole-study context: Spain, Italy and the United States supplied samples that represented acute and convalescent COVID-19. T cells, B-cell-depleted T cells, or PBMCs provided the cDNA or gDNA that served as material.

Original processing methods: Reference gene primer amplification in the assay estimated nucleated cell counts. The assay was immunoSEQ multiplex PCR, and TCRdb's table has in-frame clones only and misses some. The V and J calls and clone size come from that table; D and trimming were worked out from the DNA. The data hold some 190,000 clones, with about four fifths observed a single time. The source is a woman older than 75 with active or convalescent COVID-19. Sequenced input: peripheral blood.

The CDR3 protein is CASSPGDSSREQYF. The CDR3 region has the DNA TGTGCCAGCAGTCCCGGTGATTCGTCCCGCGAGCAGTACTTC. The chain combines TRBV6-5 with TRBJ2-7; D remains ambiguous. Trimming stripped 5 bases from V and 6 bases from J, with 17 bases between. Germline V lookup: CDR1 MNHEY, CDR2 SVGAGI. This CDR3 has 14 amino acids.